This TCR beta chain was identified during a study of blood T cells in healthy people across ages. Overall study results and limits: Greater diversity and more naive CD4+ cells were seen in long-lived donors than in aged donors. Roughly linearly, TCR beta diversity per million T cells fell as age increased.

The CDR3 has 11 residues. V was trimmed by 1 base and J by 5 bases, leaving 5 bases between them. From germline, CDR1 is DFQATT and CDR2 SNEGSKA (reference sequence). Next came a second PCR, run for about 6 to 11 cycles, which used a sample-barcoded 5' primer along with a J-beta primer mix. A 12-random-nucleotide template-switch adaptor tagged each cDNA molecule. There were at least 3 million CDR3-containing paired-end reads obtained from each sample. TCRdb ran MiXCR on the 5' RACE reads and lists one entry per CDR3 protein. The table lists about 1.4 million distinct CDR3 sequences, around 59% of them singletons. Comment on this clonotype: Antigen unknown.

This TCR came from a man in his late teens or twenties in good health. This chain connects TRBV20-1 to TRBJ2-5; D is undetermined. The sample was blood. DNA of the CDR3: TGCAGTGCTAGAGTGCTTGAGACCCAGTACTTC. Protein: CSARVLETQYF.